This record concerns one T cell receptor (beta chain) sequence. Its antigen remains unknown. PCR used 60 Vbeta primers and 13 Jbeta primers. Per the original methods: Among the unique TCR beta chains that a later analysis counted, around 72 million in all, roughly 9.9 million were shared. Sequencing used immunoSEQ multiplex PCR; TCRdb keeps in-frame clones, though not all of them. V and J calls plus clone size are reproduced from that table; the DNA served to infer D and trimming. The data contain more than 85,000 clones, around 72% of them singletons. The sample is drawn from a study of cytomegalovirus exposure and HLA in healthy donors. The germline CDR1 and CDR2 sequences are SGHDN and FVKESK. The CDR3 covers 16 residues. With 1 base clipped from V and 4 bases from J, the junction kept 5 bases outside the gene matches. Findings and caveats of the study: The classifier was said to identify cytomegalovirus status with high specificity and sensitivity.

This receptor was taken from a male donor in good health and CMV-seronegative. Sequenced material: PBMCs. This chain links TRBV14 with TRBJ2-1; 9 nucleotides agree with TRBD2. The CDR3 loop is CASSQGGAGGYNEQFF. The CDR3 coding sequence is TGTGCCAGCAGCCAAGGTGGCGCGGGAGGGTACAATGAGCAGTTCTTC. The variable domain in full, completed from reference TRBV14 and TRBJ2-1, reads EAGVTQFPSHSVIEKGQTVTLRCDPISGHDNLYWYRRVMGKEIKFLLHFVKESKQDESGMPNNRFLAERTGGTYSTLKVQPAELEDSGVYFCASSQGGAGGYNEQFFGPGTRLTVL.